Below, one TCR beta chain is given with its context. Its antigen is unidentified. The source of the sample is a study of OX40 agonist ivuxolimab in advanced cancers. About the study: Ivuxolimab, which patients received intravenously every 2 weeks, was dosed at 0.01 to 10 mg/kg. Antecedent anti-PD-1, anti-PD-L1 or anti-CTLA-4 therapy was permissible, with 35% to 40% having received some. Study observations and caveats: On average, CD8+ T cells had more expanded clones than CD4+. Clonal expansion was among the lowest in partial responders at 0.1-3.0 mg/kg, especially CD8+.

TCRdb keeps only in-frame clones here, not all; method: immunoSEQ multiplex PCR. The table includes roughly 86,000 clones, about 86% detected once. Germline loops: CDR1 MRHNA, CDR2 SNTAGT. This CDR3 is built from 16 residues. V trimming: 4 bases; J trimming: 2 bases; junction bases outside the gene matches: 11. V usage is TRBV6-4 and J usage is TRBJ2-7, with 7 bases fitting TRBD1. This TCR came from an adult with an advanced solid tumor such as melanoma, head and neck, liver or kidney cancer. The material was CD4+ or CD8+ T cells sorted from blood, obtained in a trial of the OX40 agonist ivuxolimab. The CDR3 is CASSAGGLSDPYEQYF. The CDR3, as DNA: TGTGCCAGCAGTGCAGGGGGTCTGAGCGACCCCTACGAGCAGTACTTC.